Below, 10 T cell receptor beta chains from the same sample are listed, as sequenced in a study of blood T cell repertoires in COVID-19 (dated by TCRdb to between 2020 and 2021). Libraries were built with the immunoSEQ multiplex PCR assay. TCRdb limited this immuneACCESS table to in-frame rearrangements with V and J called. A share of clones is missing; checked studies link under half to unresolved V genes, and the rest is unexplained. This sample lists a few hundred thousand clones; roughly 88% were detected once. In total, the top ten clones hold around 5% of the sample. Material for sequencing was PBMCs or T cells enriched from blood (not recorded which). These receptors all stem from a man aged 25-40 years who had recovered from COVID-19.

Only a few counts were recorded for this clone. The V gene is TRBV30, the J gene TRBJ2-7; the D is unclear. The CDR3 runs to 13 residues. The germline CDR1 and CDR2 sequences are GTSNPN and SVGIG (reference sequence). Trimming took 6 bases from V and 0 from J, leaving 12 bases between them. CDR3 in DNA: TGTGCCTGTGCCCGCGAAAGCTCCTACGAGCAGTACTTC. Its protein is CACARESSYEQYF.

The chain uses TRBV6-1 and TRBJ2-7; D remains unclear. The CDR3 runs to 15 residues. The germline V gene encodes CDR1 MNHNS and CDR2 SASEGT. V was trimmed by 0 bases and J by 4 bases, leaving 13 bases between them. CDR3 amino acids: CASSEASTDTYEQYF. The CDR3 bases are TGTGCCAGCAGTGAAGCTAGTACAGACACTTACGAGCAGTACTTC.

The chain employs TRBV12-3 or TRBV12-4 and TRBJ2-1; the D gene is possibly TRBD2 (6 bases). V was pared by 6 bases and J by 12 bases, with 12 bases between. The CDR3 has 11 residues. Here the CDR3 reads CASSGVGGQFF. The CDR3 DNA reads as TGTGCCAGCAGCGGGGTCGGGGGGCAGTTCTTC.

This clone was counted a few times. The chain couples TRBV7-9 to TRBJ1-4; D is ambiguous. The CDR3 sequence is 15 residues long. V lost 5 bases and J 3 bases, leaving 13 bases between the germline ends. CDR1 is SEHNR, CDR2 FQNEAQ, per germline (reference sequence). CDR3 sequence reads: CASSLIIPANEKLFF. Written as DNA, the CDR3 is TGTGCCAGCAGCCTCATTATACCGGCTAATGAAAAACTGTTTTTT.

This clone turned up a few times. The chain carries TRBV5-4 and TRBJ2-2; 7 bases match TRBD2. Germline assignment: CDR1 SGHNT and CDR2 YYREEE (reference sequence). The CDR3 is 15 amino acids. The trim removed 1 base at V and 4 bases at J, leaving 4 bases unmatched. The CDR3 sequence: CASSLRGGGTGELFF. CDR3 bases: TGTGCCAGCAGCTTGCGCGGGGGTGGCACCGGGGAGCTGTTTTTT.

The CDR3 DNA reads as TGCGCCAGCACAGGGACAGCTACCTACGAGCAGTACTTC. It codes for CASTGTATYEQYF. This chain connects TRBV5-1 to TRBJ2-7; 7 positions match TRBD1. The germline V gene has CDR1 SGHRS and CDR2 YFSETQ. With 6 bases clipped from V and 2 bases from J, the junction kept 5 bases outside the gene matches. The CDR3 runs 13 residues. Combining the CDR3 with reference TRBV5-1 and TRBJ2-7 gives the whole variable domain KAGVTQTPRYLIKTRGQQVTLSCSPISGHRSVSWYQQTPGQGLQFLFEYFSETQRNKGNFPGRFSGRQFSNSRSEMNVSTLELGDSALYLCASTGTATYEQYFGPGTRLTVT.

This chain connects TRBV19 to TRBJ1-1; 10 nucleotides match TRBD1. With V trimmed by 4 bases and J by 4 bases, 9 bases remained unmatched. Germline CDR1 reads LNHDA; CDR2 reads SQIVND (reference sequence). CDR3 length: 16 amino acids. The CDR3 sequence is CASSRRDRGGRTEAFF. CDR3 coding DNA: TGTGCCAGTAGTAGAAGGGACAGGGGAGGACGCACTGAAGCTTTCTTT.

CDR3 coding DNA: TGTGCCAGTAGTATAGGCCAGGGATATGGCTACACCTTC. It yields the protein CASSIGQGYGYTF. The chain links TRBV19 to TRBJ1-2, with D possibly TRBD1 on 5 matching bases. The V and J ends lost 1 base and 5 bases respectively, with 8 bases between them. CDR3 length: 13 amino acids. CDR1 and CDR2 from the germline V gene are LNHDA and SQIVND (reference sequence). Based on the CDR3 plus reference TRBV19 and TRBJ1-2, the full variable domain is DGGITQSPKYLFRKEGQNVTLSCEQNLNHDAMYWYRQDPGQGLRLIYYSQIVNDFQKGDIAEGYSVSREKKESFPLTVTSAQKNPTAFYLCASSIGQGYGYTFGSGTRLTVV.

This clone was counted once. This chain uses TRBV30 with TRBJ2-3; tentative D call: TRBD1 (6 bases). The CDR3 runs 14 residues. Germline V gene sequence: CDR1 GTSNPN, CDR2 SVGIG (reference sequence). V lost 3 bases and J 6 bases, leaving 16 bases between the germline ends. The CDR3 loop is CAWSDAGAGDTQYF. CDR3 bases: TGTGCCTGGAGCGACGCAGGGGCCGGCGATACGCAGTATTTT.

The V call is TRBV3-1 (or the pseudogene TRBV3-2), the J call TRBJ1-6; 7 bases line up with TRBD1. Germline CDR1 is LGHDT and CDR2 is YNNKEL (reference sequence). The V gene end was trimmed by 4 bases and the J gene end by 6 bases; junction bases not matched to a gene: 9. This CDR3 region has 16 residues. CDR3 protein: CASSRDRASSNSPLHF. DNA for the CDR3: TGTGCCAGCAGCCGAGACAGGGCCAGCTCTAATTCACCCCTCCACTTT.